This TCR beta chain appears in the sequencing data of a study of cytomegalovirus exposure and HLA in healthy donors. Whole-study findings and limits: A later analysis associated under 20,000 TCR beta sequences with HLA alleles at a 0.05 false discovery rate. The authors listed approximately 160 TCR beta chains as cytomegalovirus-associated. In terms of immune exposure information, only CMV serostatus was available. A classifier reportedly called cytomegalovirus status with high sensitivity and specificity.

A remark on this clone: The antigen is undetermined.

The V end lost 0 bases, the J end lost 4 bases, and 13 bases lay between the germline ends. Germline CDR1 is MGHRA and CDR2 is YSYEKL. This CDR3 comprises 15 residues. Vbeta (60) and Jbeta (13) primers were used in the PCR. Some clones are missing from TCRdb's copy, which holds only in-frame ones; the method was immunoSEQ multiplex PCR. The sample shows 150,000 to 200,000 clones, around three quarters of them seen only once. Sequenced material: PBMCs. The TCR sequence derives from a man in his fifties in good health and CMV-seropositive. J is TRBJ2-7 and V is TRBV4-1; TRBD1 might be the D (5 bases). CDR3 region: CASSQDWVGQYEQYF. The CDR3 nucleotides read TGCGCCAGCAGCCAAGATTGGGTGGGGCAGTACGAGCAGTACTTC.